These 12 T cell receptor beta chains were all obtained from the same sample, sequenced in a study of T cell changes during pregnancy in multiple sclerosis (dated by TCRdb to between 2019 and 2020). Library construction relied on the immunoSEQ multiplex PCR assay. TCRdb re-hosts the immuneACCESS table, in-frame sequences only. Its copies lack some clones; in the studies checked, an unresolved V gene accounts for under half of them, and the cause for the rest is not known. The sample contains about 76,000 clones, 92% of them found a single time. The ten biggest clones cover 1.5% to 2% of the sample. The specimen was peripheral blood, collected in the first trimester of pregnancy. The receptor source for this set is a female donor in good health, enrolled as a control in a pregnancy study.

The V gene is TRBV5-1, the J gene TRBJ1-3; D is undetermined. The V end was cut by 2 bases, the J end by 4 bases, with 10 bases between. Germline CDR1 is SGHRS and CDR2 is YFSETQ. This CDR3 has 14 amino acids. CDR3 residues: CASSLVGRGNTIYF. The CDR3 coding sequence is TGCGCCAGCAGCTTAGTAGGGAGGGGAAACACCATATATTTT.

The chain is built from TRBV30 and TRBJ2-1; TRBD2 aligns across 11 bases. The CDR3 covers 13 residues. V was clipped by 7 bases and J by 8 bases; unmatched bases: 7. In germline, CDR1 is GTSNPN, CDR2 SVGIG (reference sequence). CDR3 protein: CAYTSGRGHEQFF. CDR3 coding DNA: TGTGCCTATACTAGCGGGAGAGGCCATGAGCAGTTCTTC.

The V and J genes are TRBV2 and TRBJ1-4; the D is unclear. Per germline, CDR1 SNHLY and CDR2 FYNNEI. The CDR3 sequence is 16 residues long. V lost 6 bases to trimming and J lost 0 bases, with 14 bases between them. CDR3 amino acids: CASRALIHATNEKLFF. Here the CDR3 DNA reads TGTGCCAGCAGAGCCTTAATCCACGCAACTAATGAAAAACTGTTTTTT. The full variable domain, in which reference TRBV2 and TRBJ1-4 provide the parts outside the CDR3, is EPEVTQTPSHQVTQMGQEVILRCVPISNHLYFYWYRQILGQKVEFLVSFYNNEISEKSEIFDDQFSVERPDGSNFTLKIRSTKLEDSAMYFCASRALIHATNEKLFFGSGTQLSVL.

The chain combines TRBV29-1 with TRBJ2-2; 10 nucleotides line up with TRBD1. The CDR3 has 14 residues. Germline V gene lookup returns CDR1 SQVTM and CDR2 ANQGSEA. V lost 7 bases, J lost 1 base, and 3 bases stayed unmatched. Here the CDR3 reads CSAGTGVNTGELFF. CDR3 in DNA: TGCAGCGCTGGGACAGGGGTGAACACCGGGGAGCTGTTTTTT.

This CDR3 is CASSQDPDRFYSVYEQYF. The DNA of the CDR3 is TGCGCCAGCAGCCAAGACCCCGACAGGTTTTATAGCGTCTACGAGCAGTACTTC. The V call is TRBV4-1, the J call TRBJ2-7; TRBD1 is a possible D gene (6 bases). This CDR3 contains 18 residues. Germline V lookup: CDR1 MGHRA, CDR2 YSYEKL. Deletions cut 0 bases from V and 3 bases from J, with 21 bases between.

This chain uses TRBV10-3 with TRBJ1-4; maybe TRBD1 (5 bases). This CDR3 spans 13 amino acids. From germline, CDR1 is ENHRY and CDR2 SYGVKD. V was shortened by 2 bases and J by 8 bases, with 9 bases between the two germline ends. DNA of the CDR3: TGTGCCATCAGTGAGAGGGGAGGAGAAAAACTGTTTTTT. It is translated as CAISERGGEKLFF.

Only one count was recorded for this clone. The V call is TRBV28, the J call TRBJ1-3; 9 nucleotides agree with TRBD1. Germline trimming cut 11 bases from V and 4 bases from J; bases unmatched to any gene: 6. This CDR3 has 13 amino acids. The germline V gene encodes CDR1 MDHEN and CDR2 SYDVKM. DNA of the CDR3: TGTGCCGGGGCTGGACAGGGGGGAAACACCATATATTTT. Translating it yields CAGAGQGGNTIYF. Full variable domain (rest looked up from reference TRBV28 and TRBJ1-3): DVKVTQSSRYLVKRTGEKVFLECVQDMDHENMFWYRQDPGLGLRLIYFSYDVKMKEKGDIPEGYSVSREKKERFSLILESASTNQTSMYLCAGAGQGGNTIYFGEGSWLTVV.

The CDR3 sequence: CASSLRGQGAATF. The CDR3 DNA is TGTGCCAGCAGCTTAAGAGGACAGGGGGCCGCCACCTTC. The rearrangement uses TRBV7-2 and TRBJ1-2; TRBD1 matches 11 bases. The germline V gene encodes CDR1 SGHTA and CDR2 FQGNSA. The CDR3 loop spans 13 amino acids. The trim removed 2 bases at V and 13 bases at J, leaving 6 bases unmatched.

The CDR3 coding sequence is TGTGCCAGCAGCTTACCCACGGGACTGGTGGGGGATACGCAGTATTTT. It yields the protein CASSLPTGLVGDTQYF. The J gene is TRBJ2-3, the V gene TRBV7-9; maybe TRBD2 (6 bases). V was cut by 2 bases and J by 6 bases, with 18 bases left in between. The CDR3 runs 16 residues. Per germline, CDR1 SEHNR and CDR2 FQNEAQ (reference sequence).

CDR3 region: CASSHKYRGSQPQHF. The CDR3 DNA follows: TGTGCCAGCAGTCACAAATACAGGGGATCTCAGCCCCAGCATTTT. The chain carries TRBV28 and TRBJ1-5; TRBD1 matches at 7 bases. The J segment lost 6 bases and the V segment lost 5 bases, leaving 10 bases of the junction unmatched. There are 15 residues in the CDR3. Germline CDR1 MDHEN, CDR2 SYDVKM.

Here the CDR3 reads CASSLLTGGDYGYTF. CDR3 coding DNA: TGTGCCAGCAGCTTGTTGACAGGGGGCGACTATGGCTACACCTTC. The chain recombines TRBV5-4 with TRBJ1-2, with TRBD1 matching over 10 bases. There are 15 residues in the CDR3. The germline V gene has CDR1 SGHNT and CDR2 YYREEE (reference sequence). V lost 1 base to trimming and J lost 3 bases; unmatched junction nucleotides: 3.

This chain connects TRBV2 to TRBJ1-1; 8 nucleotides agree with TRBD1. The germline V gene has CDR1 SNHLY and CDR2 FYNNEI. Losses at the gene ends were 3 bases for V and 2 bases for J; bases not matched to a gene: 8. There are 16 residues in the CDR3. The CDR3 loop reads CASSEVGTGSNTEAFF. DNA of the CDR3: TGTGCCAGCAGTGAGGTCGGGACAGGATCTAACACTGAAGCTTTCTTT.